The present entry profiles one T cell receptor beta chain with its context. The antigen remains undetermined. This specimen comes from a study of identical twins. General study points: Some out-of-frame alpha sequences were shared by twins, and these showed excess low generation probability. Twins shared beta out-of-frame sequences in excess, but this excess was weaker. Invariant cells of the MAIT and iNKT types might have partly distorted the zero-insertion analyses.

Carrying unique molecular identifiers, the cDNA also gained a universal primer site through template switching. TCRdb recomputed calls from the 5' RACE reads with MiXCR, one row per CDR3 protein. The sample shows 1.5 million or so distinct CDR3 sequences, under 35% of them seen only once. Trimming shortened V by 0 bases and J by 1 base, and 12 bases separated the two germline ends. CDR1 SQVTM and CDR2 ANQGSEA come from the germline V gene. The CDR3 contains 15 residues. The specimen was cord blood. The genes are TRBV29-1 and TRBJ2-5; no reliable D call. The sequence was collected from a newborn girl in good health. In nucleotides, the CDR3 is TGCAGCGTTGAAGAGCTCCCCCACCTCCAAGAGACCCAGTACTTC. Protein sequence: CSVEELPHLQETQYF.